The clone carrying this TCR beta chain appeared a single time. Its antigen is unknown. The repertoire was sequenced with immunoSEQ multiplex PCR; TCRdb's copy has only in-frame clones and lacks some. Among 75,000 to 95,000 clones listed, roughly 81% were seen once. These data originate in a study of identifying expanded T cells in peripheral blood. During the collection period, no donor immune events like infections were recorded. Trimming removed 0 bases at V and 6 bases at J, with 7 bases between. The CDR3 has 13 amino acids. Per the germline V gene, CDR1 is SEHNR and CDR2 is FQNEAQ (reference sequence). Study results and caveats: Across healthy donors, higher total template counts meant significantly greater roughly 2-week count variance. Around 1.2 clones differed between technical replicates, versus approximately 17 and 20 over time.

V gene TRBV7-9 combines with J gene TRBJ2-3; no reliable D call. The sample consisted of blood. The TCR was taken from a person between 18 and 75 years old in good health. The CDR3: CASSLAVFDTQYF. The CDR3 DNA is TGTGCCAGCAGCTTAGCCGTCTTTGATACGCAGTATTTT.